These T cell receptor beta chains were read from a single sample in a study of response to subunit inactivated influenza vaccine. Using its own MiXCR run on the RT-PCR reads, TCRdb lists one record per CDR3 protein. The sample shows about 190,000 distinct CDR3 sequences, about an eighth of them seen only once. The sequencing used CD8+ T cells sorted from PBMCs, collected roughly 5 days after vaccination. Receptor source: a man aged 45 to 65 who received an inactivated influenza vaccine. Each CDR3 is given with its conserved first and last residue. A D gene is named only where the DNA matches it firmly. A row's size may be missing; if present it is once, few, many or a size class.

V	J	D	size	DNA	CDR3
TRBV7-8	TRBJ2-5	TRBD2	few	TGTGCCAGCAGCTTAGACCCGGGGCTAGCGGGGGGGGATCAAGAGACCCAGTACTTC	CASSLDPGLAGGDQETQYF
TRBV7-8	TRBJ2-3	NA	many	TGTGCCAGCGGGGGGACTGTCACAGATACGCAGTATTTT	CASGGTVTDTQYF
TRBV28	TRBJ1-1	NA	many	TGTGCCAGCACACTCAACACTGAAGCTTTCTTT	CASTLNTEAFF
TRBV10-3	TRBJ2-5	NA	many	TGTGCCATCAGTGATGTGGGGGAGGAGACCCAGTACTTC	CAISDVGEETQYF
TRBV7-9	TRBJ2-7	TRBD2	few	TGTGCCAGCAGCCTCTGGGGGGGGGGTACCTACGAGCAGTACTTC	CASSLWGGGTYEQYF
TRBV12-3/TRBV12-4	TRBJ1-1	TRBD1	NA	TGTGCCAGCAGTCCCCCCGACAGGGGAGGCACTGAAGCTTTCTTT	CASSPPDRGGTEAFF
TRBV7-9	TRBJ2-7	NA	NA	TGTGCCAGCAGCTTAGATTTGACTAACGAGCAGTACTTC	CASSLDLTNEQYF
TRBV12-3/TRBV12-4	TRBJ1-2	NA	many	TGTGCCAGCAGTTTAAGCAGGAACTATGGCTACACCTTC	CASSLSRNYGYTF
TRBV6-1	TRBJ1-2	NA	few	TGTGCCAGCAGTGCGAATAGGCAGGGGTATGGCTACACCTTC	CASSANRQGYGYTF
TRBV7-9	TRBJ2-7	TRBD1	few	TGTGCCAGCAGCCCCGGGACAGGGGAGGCCTACGAGCAGTACTTC	CASSPGTGEAYEQYF
TRBV30	TRBJ1-5	NA	many	TGTGCCTGGAGCCCAGGGTGGGCTCAGCCCCAGCATTTT	CAWSPGWAQPQHF
TRBV6-2/TRBV6-3	TRBJ2-1	TRBD2	NA	TGTGCCAGCCGCGGGGGAACCTACAATGAGCAGTTCTTC	CASRGGTYNEQFF